These 32 T cell receptor beta chains were all obtained from the same sample, sequenced in a study of regulatory T cells in long-lasting Graves disease (dated by TCRdb to about 2021). What the time point label conveys for this sample: newly diagnosed GD, antithyroid drugs for less than 3 months. RNA was extracted from PBMCs in TRIzol for both TCR sequencing and RNA sequencing. To prepare the library, multiplex PCR was applied. The instrument given in TCRdb is Illumina HiSeq 4000. TCR beta libraries were built with iRepertoire HTBI primers and Arm-PCR amplification of CDR3 regions. TCRdb took the public reads, trimmed them with fastp at Q25, ran MiXCR for clone calling and kept in-frame beta chains. Rows are combined by CDR3 protein, so each entry shows the most common genes and DNA. Across this sample there are about half a million distinct CDR3 sequences, with approximately 12% seen only once. The leading ten clones occupy almost 9% of the sample.

Another study also made use of these data, one on T cells in Graves' hyperthyroidism and ophthalmopathy.

The material sequenced was peripheral blood mononuclear cells (PBMCs), taken at new diagnosis, from a patient treated with antithyroid drugs. The receptors come from a woman under 40 with Graves disease. Donor details come from another sample of the same person, matched by shared clones.

This clonotype has ten or more counts. The J gene is TRBJ2-7, the V gene TRBV20-1; the match to TRBD1 covers 8 bases. V lost 0 bases, J lost 4 bases, and 8 bases stayed unmatched. In germline, CDR1 is DFQATT, CDR2 SNEGSKA (reference sequence). The CDR3 sequence is 15 residues long. CDR3 bases: TGCAGTGCTAGAGATTGGGGGAGACAGGGGTACGAGCAGTACTTC. Translation: CSARDWGRQGYEQYF.

This clonotype appeared many times. The chain couples TRBV18 to TRBJ2-3; TRBD1 matches 8 bases. The CDR3 totals 15 residues. Trimming cost V 3 bases and J 6 bases; bases outside gene matches: 8. Germline lookup yields CDR1 KGHSH and CDR2 LQKENI. This chain's CDR3 is CASSPMDRARDTQYF. Written as DNA, the CDR3 is TGTGCCAGCTCACCGATGGACAGGGCGCGCGATACGCAGTATTTT.

This clonotype has only a few counts. The V gene is TRBV18, the J gene TRBJ1-2; D gene uncertain. The CDR3 sequence is 15 residues long. The germline V gene encodes CDR1 KGHSH and CDR2 LQKENI. V lost 3 bases to trimming and J lost 2 bases, with 13 bases between them. CDR3 sequence reads: CASSPRNQLNYGYTF. The CDR3 DNA is TGTGCCAGCTCACCGCGCAACCAATTAAACTATGGCTACACCTTC. Full variable domain (outside the CDR3, taken from reference TRBV18 and TRBJ1-2): NAGVMQNPRHLVRRRGQEARLRCSPMKGHSHVYWYRQLPEEGLKFMVYLQKENIIDESGMPKERFSAEFPKEGPSILRIQQVVRGDSAAYFCASSPRNQLNYGYTFGSGTRLTVV.

V gene TRBV27 combines with J gene TRBJ2-5; tentative D call: TRBD1 (5 bases). Germline V gives CDR1 MNHEY, CDR2 SMNVEV (reference sequence). V lost 6 bases and J lost 1, with 15 bases in between. This CDR3 comprises 15 residues. In DNA form, the CDR3 reads TGTGCCAGCAGGAGACAGATGGGGATCCAAGAGACCCAGTACTTC. Translated, it gives CASRRQMGIQETQYF.

The chain is built from TRBV15 and TRBJ1-4; unclear D gene. V dropped 0 bases and J dropped 7 bases, with 9 bases sitting between them. Germline V gene sequence: CDR1 LNHNV, CDR2 YYDKDF (reference sequence). The CDR3 extends over 14 amino acids. This CDR3 is CATSRDGVIEKLFF. The CDR3 nucleotides read TGTGCCACCAGCAGAGATGGGGTGATTGAAAAACTGTTTTTT.

This clonotype was seen more than once but under ten times. This sequence joins TRBV24-1 and TRBJ2-1; unclear D gene. V was trimmed by 6 bases and J by 0 bases, leaving 11 bases between them. This CDR3 region has 15 residues. Germline lookup yields CDR1 KGHDR and CDR2 SFDVKD. CDR3 coding DNA: TGTGCCACCAGTTCCGGGCCGACCTCCTACAATGAGCAGTTCTTC. It encodes CATSSGPTSYNEQFF.

This clonotype was seen a handful of times. V gene TRBV18 combines with J gene TRBJ2-2, with TRBD1 as a possible D gene (5 bases). Germline V gene data show CDR1 as KGHSH and CDR2 as LQKENI. V shed 5 bases and J shed 1 base, with 8 bases lying between them. There are 14 residues in the CDR3. CDR3 nucleotides: TGTGCCAGCTCATCGACAGAGAACACCGGGGAGCTGTTTTTT. It yields the protein CASSSTENTGELFF.

V and J are TRBV4-3 and TRBJ2-7; 8 bases agree with TRBD2. V lost 4 bases, J lost 3 bases, and 11 bases stayed unmatched. Germline loops: CDR1 LGHNA, CDR2 YSLEER. The CDR3 loop spans 16 amino acids. The CDR3 nucleotides are TGCGCCAGCAGCCCTTTCGTGGCAGCGGGGGTCTACGAGCAGTACTTC. This encodes CASSPFVAAGVYEQYF.

This clonotype was detected ten times or more. The V call is TRBV5-1, the J call TRBJ2-1, with D unresolved. TRBJ2-5 matches the DNA end more closely, so the J call is doubtful. The CDR3 spans 15 residues. CDR1 SGHRS and CDR2 YFSETQ come from the germline V gene. This CDR3 reads CASSLGLTVQETQYF. CDR3 in DNA: TGCGCCAGCAGCTTGGGTCTTACTGTACAAGAGACCCAGTACTTC.

This chain connects TRBV24-1 to TRBJ2-1, with a weak D call TRBD2 (6 bases). V lost 4 bases, J lost 10 bases, and 19 bases lay in between. This CDR3 has 15 residues. Germline CDR1 is KGHDR and CDR2 is SFDVKD. CDR3 DNA: TGTGCCACCAGTGACCCCGGGAGTGCCCGGGGGGAGCAGTTCTTC. It is translated as CATSDPGSARGEQFF.

Ten or more counts support this clonotype. The chain employs TRBV12-3 or TRBV12-4 and TRBJ2-2, with TRBD1 identical over 7 bases. CDR3 length: 15 amino acids. Germline trimming cut 3 bases from V and 4 bases from J; bases unmatched to any gene: 5. CDR3 protein: CASSFRGLSTGELFF. The CDR3 DNA follows: TGTGCCAGCAGTTTTAGGGGGCTCAGCACCGGGGAGCTGTTTTTT.

This clonotype was detected many times. The chain has TRBV12-3 or TRBV12-4 and TRBJ2-5, with D unclear. CDR3 length equals 13 residues. V was clipped by 3 bases and J by 5 bases, with 10 bases between them. The CDR3 region has the DNA TGTGCCAGCAGTTTCCTCAGTGTGGAGACCCAGTACTTC. It yields the protein CASSFLSVETQYF.

This clonotype was counted ten times or more. This chain joins TRBV13 and TRBJ2-5; TRBD2 aligns across 12 bases. Germline V CDR1 and CDR2: PRHDT, FYEKMQ (reference sequence). The CDR3 runs to 15 residues. V was clipped by 5 bases and J by 4 bases; unmatched bases: 5. The CDR3 here is CASSGRGLAGETQYF. The CDR3 DNA reads TGTGCCAGCAGCGGACGGGGACTAGCGGGAGAGACCCAGTACTTC.

This clonotype was counted between two and nine times. The chain employs TRBV6-2 or TRBV6-3 and TRBJ1-6; 9 bases map to TRBD1. The CDR3 consists of 16 residues. With 2 bases clipped from V and 9 bases from J, the junction kept 8 bases outside the gene matches. Germline V CDR1 and CDR2: MNHEY, SVGEGT. CDR3 region: CASSYTLRTGVSPLHF. The CDR3 DNA is TGTGCCAGCAGTTACACCCTCAGGACAGGGGTTTCACCCCTCCACTTT.

The chain has TRBV5-4 and TRBJ2-3; 9 bases map to TRBD1. The CDR3 extends over 15 amino acids. Trimming removed 5 bases from V and 3 bases from J; junction bases left unmatched: 7. Germline lookup yields CDR1 SGHNT and CDR2 YYREEE (reference sequence). The CDR3 nucleotides read TGTGCCAGCAGGAGAGCGGGACAGGGAACAGATACGCAGTATTTT. This translates into CASRRAGQGTDTQYF.

In the case of this clonotype: This may be a read error: a much more frequent sequence differs by one nucleotide. The chain combines TRBV20-1 with TRBJ1-1; D gene ambiguous. CDR1 and CDR2 from the germline V gene are DFQATT and SNEGSKA (reference sequence). V was shortened by 5 bases and J by 1 base, with 11 bases between the two germline ends. CDR3 size: 13 residues. The CDR3 reads CSAGQRANTEAFF. CDR3 in DNA: TGCAGTGCTGGTCAACGAGCGAACACTGAAGCTTTCTTT.

This clonotype occurred many times. The gene calls are TRBV25-1 and TRBJ1-6, with 10 bases matching TRBD1. This CDR3 spans 15 amino acids. The junction had 6 bases not matched to a gene; V was cut back by 4 bases and J by 9 bases. Germline V CDR1 and CDR2: MGHDK, SYGVNS. CDR3 sequence (DNA): TGTGCCAGCAGTGGACCGGGACAGGGGATTTCACCCCTCCACTTT. Translated, it gives CASSGPGQGISPLHF.

This clonotype turned up a few times. The chain couples TRBV19 to TRBJ2-1; 9 bases fit TRBD2. The CDR3 loop spans 15 amino acids. Germline values: CDR1 LNHDA, CDR2 SQIVND (reference sequence). V lost 3 bases, J lost 10 bases, and 10 bases stayed unmatched. CDR3 protein: CASSMLAGEGVEQFF. CDR3 DNA sequence: TGTGCCAGTAGTATGTTAGCGGGAGAGGGAGTGGAGCAGTTCTTC. Variable domain in full (rest from reference TRBV19 and TRBJ2-1): DGGITQSPKYLFRKEGQNVTLSCEQNLNHDAMYWYRQDPGQGLRLIYYSQIVNDFQKGDIAEGYSVSREKKESFPLTVTSAQKNPTAFYLCASSMLAGEGVEQFFGPGTRLTVL.

This clonotype appeared a few times. The chain couples TRBV6-2 or TRBV6-3 to TRBJ2-1; 8 positions match TRBD1. Trimming took 9 bases from V and 8 from J; bases not matched to a gene: 9. This CDR3 comprises 13 residues. Germline V gives CDR1 MNHEY, CDR2 SVGEGT. The CDR3 coding sequence is TGTGCCAGTACAGGGGGATACGGGGATGAGCAGTTCTTC. Residues: CASTGGYGDEQFF.

At least ten counts were recorded for this clonotype. The chain couples TRBV28 to TRBJ2-1, with TRBD2 matching over 12 bases. The J segment lost 4 bases and the V segment lost 6 bases, leaving 13 bases of the junction unmatched. Germline V gene sequence: CDR1 MDHEN, CDR2 SYDVKM. This CDR3 has 18 amino acids. CDR3 residues: CASSSTASGRVRYNEQFF. CDR3 DNA sequence: TGTGCCAGCAGCTCTACGGCTAGCGGGAGGGTTAGGTACAATGAGCAGTTCTTC.

As concerns this clonotype: This could be a read error, since a much larger clone is one nucleotide away. The chain uses TRBV10-3 and TRBJ1-1, with unresolved D. The V and J ends lost 2 bases and 4 bases respectively, with 8 bases between them. The CDR3 contains 13 residues. Germline V gene lookup returns CDR1 ENHRY and CDR2 SYGVKD. CDR3 DNA sequence: TGTGCCATCAGTGAGCTGATGAGCACTGAAGCTTTCTTT. As protein: CAISELMSTEAFF.

This clonotype was counted at least ten times. V gene TRBV6-9 combines with J gene TRBJ2-7; 11 nucleotides line up with TRBD2. The CDR3 runs to 16 residues. J was trimmed by 4 bases and V by 4 bases; bases with no gene match: 9. The V gene's germline CDR1 is MNHGY and CDR2 SVAAGI. CDR3 bases: TGTGCCAGCAGTTCCCCTACTAGCGGGAGCTATTACGAGCAGTACTTC. Protein: CASSSPTSGSYYEQYF.

This clonotype was seen only a few times. The V and J genes are TRBV5-6 and TRBJ1-2, with D possibly TRBD1 on 6 matching bases. The CDR3 sequence is 15 residues long. CDR1 is SGHDT and CDR2 is YYEEEE in the germline V gene. V was shortened by 4 bases and J by 0 bases, with 13 bases between the two germline ends. CDR3 protein: CASSPTGSSNYGYTF. The CDR3 DNA follows: TGTGCCAGCAGCCCCACAGGGAGCTCTAACTATGGCTACACCTTC.

This clonotype was recorded at least ten times. This chain connects TRBV28 to TRBJ1-1; weak D call: TRBD1 (6 bases). Trimming removed 4 bases at V and 5 bases at J, with 14 bases between. Germline V lookup: CDR1 MDHEN, CDR2 SYDVKM. This CDR3 region has 14 residues. The CDR3: CASSSGQLWTEAFF. The CDR3 nucleotides read TGTGCCAGCAGTTCCGGACAGCTATGGACTGAAGCTTTCTTT.

Remarks on this clonotype: A much larger clone lies a single base off, so this may be a read error. The rearrangement links TRBV9 to TRBJ2-3; 10 bases are a match to TRBD2. The better agreement between TRBJ2-1 and the DNA end casts doubt on the J call. CDR1 SGDLS and CDR2 YYNGEE come from the germline V gene. This CDR3 has 15 amino acids. CDR3 sequence reads: CASSVPSGSSHEQFF. The DNA for the CDR3 is TGTGCCAGCAGCGTACCTAGCGGGAGTAGTCATGAGCAGTTCTTC.

The V gene is TRBV19, the J gene TRBJ1-5; the D is unclear. Per germline, CDR1 LNHDA and CDR2 SQIVND (reference sequence). This CDR3 comprises 15 residues. V lost 3 bases to trimming and J lost 2 bases, with 11 bases between them. The CDR3 sequence: CASSIGQLGNQPQHF. CDR3 coding DNA: TGTGCCAGTAGTATTGGGCAGTTGGGCAATCAGCCCCAGCATTTT.

There are many counts of this clonotype. J is TRBJ1-1 and V is TRBV3-1; D ambiguous. Germline V gives CDR1 LGHDT, CDR2 YNNKEL (reference sequence). V lost 1 base and J 5 bases, leaving 17 bases between the germline ends. CDR3 length: 16 amino acids. Here the CDR3 DNA reads TGTGCCAGCAGCCAAGTCTCCTCCTGGTTGTTGACTGAAGCTTTCTTT. Translated: CASSQVSSWLLTEAFF.

The chain employs TRBV19 and TRBJ1-5; weak D call: TRBD1 (6 bases). Germline-derived CDR1 and CDR2 are LNHDA and SQIVND (reference sequence). The V end lost 2 bases, the J end lost 7 bases, and 15 bases lay between the germline ends. CDR3 length: 15 amino acids. CDR3 amino acids: CASSIWGPAGQPQHF. The CDR3 coding sequence is TGTGCCAGTAGTATATGGGGGCCTGCGGGACAGCCCCAGCATTTT. The variable domain in full, with the rest retrieved from reference TRBV19 and TRBJ1-5, is DGGITQSPKYLFRKEGQNVTLSCEQNLNHDAMYWYRQDPGQGLRLIYYSQIVNDFQKGDIAEGYSVSREKKESFPLTVTSAQKNPTAFYLCASSIWGPAGQPQHFGDGTRLSIL.

This clonotype was seen many times. This chain joins TRBV10-3 and TRBJ1-1, with 10 bases lining up with TRBD1. V was clipped by 7 bases and J by 4 bases; unmatched bases: 6. CDR1 is ENHRY and CDR2 is SYGVKD in the germline V gene. This CDR3 is 14 amino acids long. The CDR3 loop reads CAITPGQGGTEAFF. CDR3 coding DNA: TGTGCCATCACCCCTGGACAGGGGGGCACTGAAGCTTTCTTT.

This chain joins TRBV29-1 and TRBJ2-3; 9 bases line up with TRBD1. Germline lookup yields CDR1 SQVTM and CDR2 ANQGSEA. CDR3 size: 14 residues. The CDR3 spells CIVAGTGSGDTQYF. CDR3 nucleotides: TGCATCGTGGCCGGGACAGGGAGTGGAGATACGCAGTATTTT.

The gene calls are TRBV29-1 and TRBJ2-7; D gene uncertain. Germline V lookup: CDR1 SQVTM, CDR2 ANQGSEA. This CDR3 region has 11 residues. V was pared by 6 bases and J by 4 bases, with 10 bases between. CDR3 nucleotide sequence: TGCAGCGTAGGGAAGGAGTACGAGCAGTACTTC. It yields the protein CSVGKEYEQYF.

This clonotype has ten or more counts. The genes are TRBV6-2 or TRBV6-3 and TRBJ2-2; 7 bases are a match to TRBD2. Germline V CDR1 and CDR2: MNHEY, SVGEGT. The junction had 9 bases not matched to a gene; V was cut back by 5 bases and J by 6 bases. This CDR3 is 15 amino acids long. The CDR3 nucleotides read TGTGCCAGCAGTGATTGGGCGGGAGTTCCCGGGGAGCTGTTTTTT. Translated: CASSDWAGVPGELFF.